This T cell receptor (beta chain) is from a study of CD8 T cells in ankylosing spondylitis. The study, taken as a whole, reports: Disease-linked clones proved CD8+ and comparatively uncommon in peripheral blood.

Germline CDR1 and CDR2: MNHEY and SVGEGT. The CDR3 is 13 residues long. V lost 7 bases and J lost 5; bases outside the gene matches: 7. TCRdb analysed the 5' RACE reads with MiXCR anew, one entry per CDR3 protein. The sample records approximately 300,000 distinct CDR3 sequences, around 20% being singletons. Turning to this clonotype: Its antigen is unidentified.

The V gene is TRBV6-2 or TRBV6-3, the J gene TRBJ1-1, with 7 nucleotides matching TRBD1. Sequenced input: blood, either unsorted or a sorted T cell fraction (not recorded which). This TCR derives from a male donor with ankylosing spondylitis or in good health (not recorded which). CDR3 DNA: TGTGCCAGCACGGTTGCAGGGGGTACTGAAGCTTTCTTT. This sequence encodes CASTVAGGTEAFF.